This T cell receptor (beta chain) was identified during a study of control samples from healthy donors and cancer patients. Per germline, CDR1 LNHNV and CDR2 YYDKDF (reference sequence). With 9 bases removed from V and 2 bases from J, the gap between germline ends came to 11 bases. The CDR3 totals 12 residues. Produced via immunoSEQ multiplex PCR; TCRdb's table is partial and in-frame only. Of roughly 8,500 clones in the sample, about 91% were seen once. Sequenced: PBMCs. The rearrangement links TRBV15 to TRBJ2-7; D not resolved. This clonotype was obtained from a man between 60 and 75 years old with colorectal cancer. CDR3 in amino acids: CATGRYTYEQYF. CDR3 DNA sequence: TGTGCCACAGGCCGGTACACCTACGAGCAGTACTTC.